The clone carrying this T cell receptor (beta chain) was counted only a few times. Assay used: immunoSEQ multiplex PCR; TCRdb lists only in-frame clones, some missing. The data show about 170,000 clones, 80% to 85% seen once. The data are from a study of blood T cell repertoires in COVID-19. Study summary: PBMCs, B-cell-depleted T cells, or T cells were the source of the cDNA or gDNA that made up the material.

CDR1 is SGHRS, CDR2 YFSETQ, per germline. V shed 3 bases and J shed 5 bases, with 8 bases lying between them. The CDR3 covers 13 residues. The sequence came from a human donor with acute or convalescent COVID-19. The donor label of this sample is uncertain. The sequenced sample consisted of peripheral blood. The chain joins TRBV5-1 to TRBJ2-2; D is possibly TRBD2 (5 bases). The CDR3 nucleotides read TGCGCCAGCAGCTGGACTGGTACCGGGGAGCTGTTTTTT. As protein: CASSWTGTGELFF.